A selection of T cell receptor beta chains follows, all from one sample in a study of OX40 agonist ivuxolimab in advanced cancers. TCRdb keeps only in-frame clones here, not all; method: immunoSEQ multiplex PCR. The profile covers roughly 55,000 clones, with around 80% appearing a single time and around 4.5% taken by the ten largest. Sequenced here: CD4+ or CD8+ T cells sorted from blood, sampled in a trial of the OX40 agonist ivuxolimab. The receptors derive from an adult with an advanced solid tumor such as melanoma, head and neck, liver or kidney cancer. Each CDR3 is given with its conserved first and last residue. A D gene is named only where the DNA matches it firmly. Clone sizes are given selectively: once, few, many, or a class where the clone is expanded.

>TRBJ1-1|.|.|TRBV28
CASSLPGRLNTEAFF
TGTGCCAGCAGTTTACCGGGACGCTTGAACACTGAAGCTTTCTTT
>TRBJ2-7|.|TRBD1|TRBV7-8
CASSVGTGFYEQYF
TGTGCCAGCAGCGTAGGGACAGGGTTCTACGAGCAGTACTTC
>TRBJ2-2|.|.|TRBV5-1
CASSLGSGELFF
TGCGCCAGCAGCTTGGGGTCCGGGGAGCTGTTTTTT
>TRBJ1-2|.|TRBD1|TRBV18
CASSPRSDREGGYTF
TGTGCCAGCTCACCGCGTTCTGACAGGGAAGGGGGCTACACCTTC
>TRBJ1-2|.|.|TRBV19
CASSMNGGGGGYTF
TGTGCCAGTAGTATGAACGGCGGTGGCGGGGGCTACACCTTC
>TRBJ1-1|.|.|TRBV28
CASRLGTAPAFF
TGTGCCAGCAGACTAGGGACCGCTCCAGCTTTCTTT
>TRBJ2-2|.|.|TRBV10-2
CASSVSGNTGELFF
TGCGCCAGCAGTGTTTCAGGGAACACCGGGGAGCTGTTTTTT
>TRBJ1-2|.|.|TRBV25-1
CASSESAGYGYTF
TGTGCCAGCAGTGAATCAGCCGGTTATGGCTACACCTTC
>TRBJ2-3|.|TRBD2|TRBV29-1
CSGGGLTTDTQYF
TGCAGCGGGGGGGGACTAACCACAGATACGCAGTATTTT
>TRBJ1-4|.|TRBD1|TRBV5-1
CASSSRGTPNEKLFF
TGCGCCAGCAGCTCCAGGGGGACGCCTAATGAAAAACTGTTTTTT
>TRBJ2-7|.|TRBD1|TRBV6-1
CASSGGGQPYEQYF
TGTGCCAGCAGTGGAGGGGGACAGCCCTACGAGCAGTACTTC
>TRBJ1-5|.|TRBD1|TRBV6-5
CASSYYGTGGNQPQHF
TGTGCCAGCAGTTACTATGGGACAGGGGGCAATCAGCCCCAGCATTTT
>TRBJ1-5|.|.|TRBV7-2
CASSLPSGGNQPQHF
TGTGCCAGCAGCTTACCGTCGGGCGGCAATCAGCCCCAGCATTTT
>TRBJ1-6|.|.|TRBV5-6
CASSFGWNSPLHF
TGTGCCAGCAGCTTCGGCTGGAATTCACCCCTCCACTTT
>TRBJ2-7|.|.|TRBV2
CASSEKGLGYEQYF
TGTGCCAGCAGTGAAAAGGGTCTGGGCTACGAGCAGTACTTC
>TRBJ2-5|.|.|TRBV5-1
CASRSGAGEGTQYF
TGCGCCAGCAGAAGCGGTGCAGGGGAGGGGACCCAGTACTTC
>TRBJ2-5|.|.|TRBV2
CASSETGGGRGETQYF
TGTGCCAGCAGTGAGACAGGCGGCGGGAGAGGGGAGACCCAGTACTTC
>TRBJ1-1|.|.|TRBV9
CASSVEGILGTEAFF
TGTGCCAGCAGCGTAGAGGGCATCTTGGGTACTGAAGCTTTCTTT
>TRBJ2-5|.|.|TRBV7-9
CASSLEGVLETQYF
TGTGCCAGCAGCTTAGAAGGGGTGCTAGAGACCCAGTACTTC
>TRBJ1-1|.|.|TRBV5-8
CASSPSLRLAEAFF
TGTGCCAGCTCTCCTTCCCTCCGACTCGCTGAAGCTTTCTTT
>TRBJ2-3|.|TRBD2|TRBV4-2
CASSQESSGAINTQYF
TGTGCCAGCAGCCAAGAGTCTAGCGGGGCGATAAATACGCAGTATTTT
>TRBJ1-3|.|.|TRBV4-3
CASSQGRLGAGNTIYF
TGCGCCAGCAGCCAAGGGAGACTGGGAGCTGGAAACACCATATATTTT
>TRBJ1-2|.|.|TRBV20-1
CSAEGVYGYTF
TGCAGTGCTGAGGGGGTCTATGGCTACACCTTC
>TRBJ1-4|.|.|TRBV5-5
CASSLVQVATNEKLFF
TGTGCCAGCAGCTTGGTCCAGGTTGCAACTAATGAAAAACTGTTTTTT
>TRBJ2-3|.|.|TRBV20-1
CSARVRDTQYF
TGCAGTGCTAGAGTAAGGGATACGCAGTATTTT
>TRBJ2-7|.|.|TRBV11-2
CASSSDSATYEQYF
TGTGCCAGCAGCTCGGACAGCGCGACCTACGAGCAGTACTTC
>TRBJ2-1|.|.|TRBV5-1
CASSYDRRNEQFF
TGCGCCAGCAGCTACGACAGGCGGAATGAGCAGTTCTTC
>TRBJ2-5|few|.|TRBV2
CASSEALGQGRETQYF
TGTGCCAGCAGTGAAGCGCTTGGGCAGGGGAGAGAGACCCAGTACTTC
>TRBJ2-3|.|.|TRBV18
CASSPRTAVGTDTQYF
TGTGCCAGCTCACCAAGGACTGCCGTAGGCACAGATACGCAGTATTTT
>TRBJ1-4|once|.|TRBV7-2
CASSLAPQGWPNEKLFF
TGTGCCAGCAGCTTAGCCCCCCAGGGATGGCCTAATGAAAAACTGTTTTTT
>TRBJ2-3|.|TRBD1|TRBV5-1
CASSPDRGTDTQYF
TGCGCCAGCAGCCCAGACAGGGGCACAGATACGCAGTATTTT
>TRBJ2-6|once|TRBD1|TRBV5-1
CASSWPGQGALSGANVLTF
TGCGCCAGCAGCTGGCCGGGACAGGGGGCCCTCTCTGGGGCCAACGTCCTGACTTTC
>TRBJ2-5|.|TRBD2|TRBV29-1
CSVGASGKETQYF
TGCAGCGTTGGGGCTAGCGGGAAAGAGACCCAGTACTTC
>TRBJ2-6|once|.|TRBV6-5
CASSYFTGANVLTF
TGTGCCAGCAGTTACTTCACTGGGGCCAACGTCCTGACTTTC
>TRBJ1-4|.|.|TRBV19
CASSKGLTNEKLFF
TGTGCCAGTAGTAAAGGATTAACTAATGAAAAACTGTTTTTT
>TRBJ1-3|.|.|TRBV30
CAWSVIGGSISGNTIYF
TGTGCCTGGAGTGTAATAGGCGGCAGCATCTCTGGAAACACCATATATTTT
>TRBJ1-1|few|TRBD1|TRBV19
CASSGQYTEAFF
TGTGCCAGTTCGGGACAGTACACTGAAGCTTTCTTT
>TRBJ1-2|once|.|TRBV6-5
CASRLRREANYGYTF
TGTGCCAGCAGGCTACGACGGGAAGCTAACTATGGCTACACCTTC
>TRBJ2-7|.|.|TRBV5-4
CASSLGDPASYEQYF
TGTGCCAGCAGCTTGGGGGACCCCGCTTCCTACGAGCAGTACTTC
>TRBJ1-4|.|.|TRBV25-1
CASNREGSGEKLFF
TGTGCCAGCAACAGAGAGGGTAGCGGTGAAAAACTGTTTTTT
>TRBJ1-2|.|TRBD1|TRBV28
CASSRDRSYGYTF
TGTGCCAGCAGTCGGGACAGGAGCTATGGCTACACCTTC
>TRBJ1-2|.|.|TRBV7-1
CASSPGGATNGYTF
TGTGCCAGCAGCCCCGGGGGGGCCACGAATGGCTACACCTTC
>TRBJ1-5|.|.|TRBV27
CATRRTTLQPQHF
TGTGCCACCAGACGGACCACATTGCAGCCCCAGCATTTT
>TRBJ1-2|few|.|TRBV28
CASSLVVNYGYTF
TGTGCCAGCAGTTTGGTCGTGAACTATGGCTACACCTTC
>TRBJ2-7|.|TRBD1|TRBV19
CASSISGGLDEQYF
TGTGCCAGTAGTATTTCAGGGGGCCTTGACGAGCAGTACTTC
>TRBJ2-7|.|.|TRBV11-2
CASSRTRDYEQYF
TGTGCCAGCAGCCGAACGCGGGACTACGAGCAGTACTTC
>TRBJ2-7|.|.|TRBV18
CASSQAAAYEQYF
TGTGCCAGCTCACAGGCCGCGGCTTACGAGCAGTACTTC
>TRBJ2-5|few|TRBD1|TRBV7-4
CASSLAGTGGQETQYF
TGTGCCAGCAGCTTAGCCGGGACAGGGGGACAAGAGACCCAGTACTTC
>TRBJ2-5|.|.|TRBV6-1
CASSEQGRQETQYF
TGTGCCAGCAGTGAACAGGGGCGGCAAGAGACCCAGTACTTC
>TRBJ1-1|.|.|TRBV4-3
CASSQDRGRMNTEAFF
TGCGCCAGCAGCCAAGATCGGGGGCGGATGAACACTGAAGCTTTCTTT